One and the same sample provided the 21 T cell receptor beta chains below, sequenced in a study of blood T cell repertoires in COVID-19. Sequencing used immunoSEQ multiplex PCR; TCRdb keeps in-frame clones, though not all of them. In the table there are a few hundred thousand clones, around 90% of which are singletons. Source material: PBMCs or T cells enriched from blood (not recorded which). The receptors stem from a woman in her forties or fifties who had recovered from COVID-19.

In DNA, the CDR3 is TGTGCCACCAGTGATCATAGCGGGAGTACCGTCAATGAGCAGTTCTTC. As protein: CATSDHSGSTVNEQFF. The V and J genes are TRBV24-1 and TRBJ2-1; TRBD2 aligns across 9 bases. Trimming took 3 bases from V and 6 from J; bases not matched to a gene: 8. CDR3 length: 16 amino acids. Germline V gene sequence: CDR1 KGHDR, CDR2 SFDVKD.

The V gene is TRBV29-1, the J gene TRBJ2-1, with D hard to call. V was trimmed by 4 bases and J by 12 bases, leaving 22 bases between them. The germline gives CDR1 SQVTM, CDR2 ANQGSEA. This CDR3 is built from 14 residues. The CDR3 DNA is TGCAGCGTTGGGGCCAGATGGCCCGCTGAAGGGCAGTTCTTC. It codes for CSVGARWPAEGQFF.

This clone was seen once. The sample contains more than one DNA sequence encoding this CDR3. J is TRBJ1-3 and V is TRBV7-9, with 8 bases matching TRBD1. The CDR3 runs to 15 residues. J gave up 4 bases and V 5 bases, and 7 bases lay outside the gene matches. Germline values: CDR1 SEHNR, CDR2 FQNEAQ (reference sequence). In DNA form, the CDR3 reads TGTGCCAGCAGCCTCGGACAGGGATCCGGAAACACCATATATTTT. Amino acids: CASSLGQGSGNTIYF.

J is TRBJ2-5 and V is TRBV30; D possibly corresponds to TRBD2 (5 bases). V lost 5 bases to trimming and J lost 0 bases, with 13 bases between them. CDR1 GTSNPN and CDR2 SVGIG come from the germline V gene (reference sequence). The CDR3 length is 14 residues. In DNA form, the CDR3 reads TGTGCCTGGGGTAGCGCTATCGACCAAGAGACCCAGTACTTC. Its protein product is CAWGSAIDQETQYF. Full variable domain (remainder filled in from reference TRBV30 and TRBJ2-5): SQTIHQWPATLVQPVGSPLSLECTVEGTSNPNLYWYRQAAGRGLQLLFYSVGIGQISSEVPQNLSASRPQDRQFILSSKKLLLSDSGFYLCAWGSAIDQETQYFGPGTRLLVL.

The genes are TRBV18 and TRBJ1-6; D is undetermined. This CDR3 contains 15 residues. Germline CDR1 is KGHSH and CDR2 is LQKENI. V was cut by 0 bases and J by 7 bases, with 10 bases left in between. As DNA, the CDR3 is TGTGCCAGCTCACCACCGGGAGCGACGAATTCACCCCTCCACTTT. Its protein product is CASSPPGATNSPLHF. The complete variable domain, with remaining parts taken from reference TRBV18 and TRBJ1-6, reads NAGVMQNPRHLVRRRGQEARLRCSPMKGHSHVYWYRQLPEEGLKFMVYLQKENIIDESGMPKERFSAEFPKEGPSILRIQQVVRGDSAAYFCASSPPGATNSPLHFGNGTRLTVT.

This chain connects TRBV3-1 (or the pseudogene TRBV3-2) to TRBJ1-2; 9 bases fit TRBD1. The junction had 7 bases not matched to a gene; V was cut back by 4 bases and J by 7 bases. Per germline, CDR1 LGHDT and CDR2 YNNKEL (reference sequence). CDR3 length: 14 amino acids. The CDR3 DNA follows: TGTGCCAGCAGCCGGGACAGGGTTTCCTCTGGCTACACCTTC. It codes for CASSRDRVSSGYTF.

The chain recombines TRBV28 with TRBJ1-6; no definite D call. Trimming removed 1 base at V and 5 bases at J, with 6 bases between. CDR3 length equals 14 residues. Germline loops: CDR1 MDHEN, CDR2 SYDVKM. The CDR3, as DNA: TGTGCCAGCAGTTTATTTACAGATAATTCACCCCTCCACTTT. Translating it yields CASSLFTDNSPLHF.

The V and J genes are TRBV7-8 and TRBJ2-1; 7 bases line up with TRBD2. V shed 1 base, J shed 9 bases, and the junction held 12 bases outside the gene matches. The CDR3 totals 16 residues. Germline V CDR1 and CDR2: SGHVS, FQNEAQ. The CDR3 DNA reads as TGTGCCAGCAGCTTAGAAGCGGGATCAACCTTTGGTGAGCAGTTCTTC. Translated, it gives CASSLEAGSTFGEQFF.

The J gene is TRBJ1-1, the V gene TRBV6-1; D is ambiguous. With 2 bases removed from V and 1 base from J, the gap between germline ends came to 14 bases. Germline values: CDR1 MNHNS, CDR2 SASEGT. CDR3 length: 16 amino acids. CDR3 protein: CASSEYRNSRNTEAFF. CDR3 sequence (DNA): TGTGCCAGCAGTGAATATAGAAACAGTCGGAACACTGAAGCTTTCTTT.

This rearrangement joins TRBV11-2 to TRBJ1-5, with D uncertain. V was clipped by 2 bases and J by 1 base, with 6 bases between them. The CDR3 totals 14 residues. Germline lookup yields CDR1 SGHAT and CDR2 FQNNGV. The CDR3 here is CASSLSGSNQPQHF. CDR3 DNA sequence: TGTGCCAGCAGCTTATCAGGAAGCAATCAGCCCCAGCATTTT. The full variable domain, rest sourced from reference TRBV11-2 and TRBJ1-5, is EAGVAQSPRYKIIEKRQSVAFWCNPISGHATLYWYQQILGQGPKLLIQFQNNGVVDDSQLPKDRFSAERLKGVDSTLKIQPAKLEDSAVYLCASSLSGSNQPQHFGDGTRLSIL.

The rearrangement uses TRBV27 and TRBJ2-7, with TRBD2 identical over 11 bases. Per germline, CDR1 MNHEY and CDR2 SMNVEV (reference sequence). With 2 bases clipped from V and 4 bases from J, the junction kept 7 bases outside the gene matches. The CDR3 totals 16 residues. The CDR3: CASSLLGTSGVYEQYF. The CDR3 DNA is TGTGCCAGCAGTTTACTAGGGACTAGCGGAGTTTACGAGCAGTACTTC.

V gene TRBV9 combines with J gene TRBJ1-1, with a tentative D call TRBD1 (5 bases). This CDR3 region has 12 residues. Germline CDR1 reads SGDLS; CDR2 reads YYNGEE. V shed 2 bases and J shed 10 bases, with 12 bases lying between them. For the CDR3, the DNA is TGTGCCAGCAGCGTGTCGGGGGGAGTAGCTTTCTTT. Translated, it gives CASSVSGGVAFF.

This chain connects TRBV5-4 to TRBJ2-3, with D perhaps TRBD2 (5 bases). CDR3 length equals 14 residues. The germline V gene encodes CDR1 SGHNT and CDR2 YYREEE (reference sequence). Trimming shortened V by 2 bases and J by 6 bases, and 13 bases separated the two germline ends. The DNA for the CDR3 is TGTGCCAGCAGCTTCCCACTAGTTCGCGATACGCAGTATTTT. Its translation: CASSFPLVRDTQYF. Combining the CDR3 with reference TRBV5-4 and TRBJ2-3 gives the whole variable domain ETGVTQSPTHLIKTRGQQVTLRCSSQSGHNTVSWYQQALGQGPQFIFQYYREEENGRGNFPPRFSGLQFPNYSSELNVNALELDDSALYLCASSFPLVRDTQYFGPGTRLTVL.

The chain employs TRBV5-1 and TRBJ2-2; weak D call: TRBD2 (6 bases). V gave up 4 bases and J gave up 4 bases, with 20 bases separating them. The CDR3 loop spans 17 amino acids. CDR1 SGHRS and CDR2 YFSETQ come from the germline V gene. The CDR3 nucleotides are TGCGCCAGCAGCCCTAGAGGGTTAGCGGAGCTCACCGGGGAGCTGTTTTTT. It encodes CASSPRGLAELTGELFF.

The chain is built from TRBV29-1 and TRBJ2-1; D is perhaps TRBD2 (7 bases). Germline-derived CDR1 and CDR2 are SQVTM and ANQGSEA. Deletions cut 5 bases from V and 7 bases from J, with 12 bases between. The CDR3 has 12 residues. CDR3 loop: CSVRGADNEQFF. The CDR3 coding sequence is TGCAGCGTTCGGGGGGCGGATAATGAGCAGTTCTTC.

The chain is built from TRBV9 and TRBJ2-1; TRBD2 matches at 7 bases. The CDR3 has 15 residues. In germline, CDR1 is SGDLS, CDR2 YYNGEE. The V and J ends lost 4 bases and 4 bases, in that order; junction bases with no gene match: 8. CDR3 sequence reads: CASSLSTSPYNEQFF. DNA of the CDR3: TGTGCCAGCAGCCTCTCGACTAGCCCTTACAATGAGCAGTTCTTC.

The chain has TRBV2 and TRBJ1-5, with D possibly matching TRBD1 (5 bases). This CDR3 has 13 residues. Between the trimmed V and J ends, which lost 4 bases and 3 bases, there was a span of 7 bases. Germline CDR1 reads SNHLY; CDR2 reads FYNNEI. CDR3 amino acids: CASSGGDNQPQHF. CDR3 DNA sequence: TGTGCCAGCAGTGGGGGGGACAATCAGCCCCAGCATTTT. Filled out from reference TRBV2 and TRBJ1-5, the complete variable domain reads EPEVTQTPSHQVTQMGQEVILRCVPISNHLYFYWYRQILGQKVEFLVSFYNNEISEKSEIFDDQFSVERPDGSNFTLKIRSTKLEDSAMYFCASSGGDNQPQHFGDGTRLSIL.

The chain combines TRBV4-3 with TRBJ2-2, with TRBD2 as a possible D gene (6 bases). Germline V gene data show CDR1 as LGHNA and CDR2 as YSLEER. The CDR3 spans 16 residues. V lost 0 bases and J lost 0, with 8 bases in between. DNA for the CDR3: TGCGCCAGCAGCCAAGAAGTAGCGGCGAACACCGGGGAGCTGTTTTTT. Residues: CASSQEVAANTGELFF.

The chain couples TRBV28 to TRBJ1-1; 8 positions match TRBD1. V gave up 6 bases and J gave up 4 bases; unmatched junction bases: 10. This CDR3 spans 15 amino acids. Germline values: CDR1 MDHEN, CDR2 SYDVKM. DNA for the CDR3: TGTGCCAGCAGCGAGGACAGGGTCCACTCCACTGAAGCTTTCTTT. Translating it yields CASSEDRVHSTEAFF.

V gene TRBV27 combines with J gene TRBJ1-1; maybe TRBD1 (6 bases). Germline CDR1 is MNHEY and CDR2 is SMNVEV (reference sequence). The germline V and J ends were trimmed by 5 bases and 4 bases, with 11 bases remaining between them. CDR3 length: 13 amino acids. The CDR3 bases are TGTGCCAGCAGTCGCCTACAGGGCACTGAAGCTTTCTTT. Amino acids: CASSRLQGTEAFF.

V gene TRBV25-1 combines with J gene TRBJ1-5; D is uncertain. Germline assignment: CDR1 MGHDK and CDR2 SYGVNS. V lost 8 bases to trimming and J lost 3 bases, with 14 bases between them. CDR3 length: 14 amino acids. CDR3 loop: CASARHPVNQPQHF. The CDR3 DNA reads TGTGCCAGCGCCAGACACCCCGTCAATCAGCCCCAGCATTTT.